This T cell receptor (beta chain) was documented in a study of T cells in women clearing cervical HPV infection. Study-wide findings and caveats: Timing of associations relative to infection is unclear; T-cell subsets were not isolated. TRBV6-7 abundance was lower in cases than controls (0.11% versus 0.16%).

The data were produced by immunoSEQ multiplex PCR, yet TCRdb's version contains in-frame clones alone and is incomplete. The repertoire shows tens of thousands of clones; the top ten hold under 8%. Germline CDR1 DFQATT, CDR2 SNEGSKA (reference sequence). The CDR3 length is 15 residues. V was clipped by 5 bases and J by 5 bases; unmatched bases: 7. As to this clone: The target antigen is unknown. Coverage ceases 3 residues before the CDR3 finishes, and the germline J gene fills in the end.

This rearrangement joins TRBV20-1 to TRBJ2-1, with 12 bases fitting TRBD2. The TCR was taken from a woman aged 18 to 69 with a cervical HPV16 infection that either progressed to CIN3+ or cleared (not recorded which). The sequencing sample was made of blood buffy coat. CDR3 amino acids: CSAFRLAGVDNEQFF. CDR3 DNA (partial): TGCAGTGCTTTTCGACTAGCGGGGGTCGACAATGAG.